The sequence of this T cell receptor (beta chain) was determined in a study of blood T cells in healthy people across ages. Study-wide results and limits: Diversity was estimated from one million T cells, and these estimates were considered underestimates.

Through a sample-barcoded 5' primer and a J-beta primer mix, a second PCR was run for about 6 to 11 cycles. TCRdb redid the calling of the 5' RACE reads with MiXCR, one entry per CDR3 protein. The sample gives hundreds of thousands of distinct CDR3 sequences, about 51% of which show up once; about 13% is in the top ten. For this clonotype: Its antigen is as yet unknown.

CDR3 length: 17 residues. Germline V gene data show CDR1 as SGHDN and CDR2 as FVKESK. V lost 4 bases, J lost 5 bases, and 15 bases stayed unmatched. Every donor provided roughly 10 milliliters of peripheral blood. Sequenced sample: blood. The rearrangement joins TRBV14 to TRBJ1-2; 8 bases line up with TRBD1. This clonotype was sampled from a woman aged 80 or older in good health. The CDR3 DNA sequence: TGTGCCAGCAGCCTGACCTTTGGACAGGGCGAATTATATGGCTACACCTTC. Protein: CASSLTFGQGELYGYTF.